Following are 10 T cell receptor beta chains from one sample sequenced in a study of blood T cell repertoires in COVID-19. This table comes from immunoSEQ multiplex PCR, and its TCRdb copy is limited to in-frame clones, with some not included. Here the sample spans about 180,000 clones, roughly 84% being singletons. The sequenced sample consisted of peripheral blood. Every receptor here comes from a woman older than 75 with acute or convalescent COVID-19.

The rearrangement uses TRBV5-6 and TRBJ1-1, with 7 bases matching TRBD1. The V and J ends lost 2 bases and 0 bases, in that order; junction bases with no gene match: 1. From germline, CDR1 is SGHDT and CDR2 YYEEEE. The CDR3 totals 14 residues. The CDR3 protein is CASSFGTVNTEAFF. The CDR3 DNA reads TGTGCCAGCAGCTTTGGGACAGTGAACACTGAAGCTTTCTTT.

The DNA for the CDR3 is TGTGCCAGCAGGTCGGCGGACAGGGGGACTGAAGCTTTCTTT. Amino acid sequence: CASRSADRGTEAFF. The chain uses TRBV2 and TRBJ1-1; TRBD1 agrees at 10 bases. The trim removed 6 bases at V and 5 bases at J, leaving 6 bases unmatched. This CDR3 contains 14 residues. The V gene's germline CDR1 is SNHLY and CDR2 FYNNEI.

The CDR3 DNA follows: TGTGCCAGCAGTTACCGGTGGGGGCGGAACGAGCAGTACTTC. Residues: CASSYRWGRNEQYF. This chain joins TRBV6-2 or TRBV6-3 and TRBJ2-7; maybe TRBD1 (6 bases). Trimming removed 2 bases from V and 5 bases from J, with 13 bases in between. Germline-derived CDR1 and CDR2 are MNHEY and SVGEGT. There are 14 residues in the CDR3.

The chain couples TRBV5-4 to TRBJ2-5; D is unresolved. The germline V gene encodes CDR1 SGHNT and CDR2 YYREEE (reference sequence). This CDR3 contains 15 residues. Trimming removed 1 base from V and 2 bases from J, with 12 bases in between. DNA of the CDR3: TGTGCCAGCAGCTTGCTTGGGCAGGCTCAAGAGACCCAGTACTTC. It is translated as CASSLLGQAQETQYF.

This chain uses TRBV6-6 with TRBJ1-1; weak D call: TRBD1 (5 bases). The CDR3 covers 14 residues. Germline CDR1 reads MNHNY; CDR2 reads SVGAGI (reference sequence). The V and J ends lost 5 bases and 3 bases respectively, with 13 bases between them. CDR3 region: CASSSGRGDTEAFF. CDR3 in DNA: TGTGCCAGCAGTAGCGGACGGGGGGACACTGAAGCTTTCTTT.

The rearrangement links TRBV6-5 to TRBJ2-3; D is unresolved. The CDR3 runs 13 residues. The V gene lost 6 bases and the J gene lost 2 bases, with 9 bases spanning the gap. Germline V gene sequence: CDR1 MNHEY, CDR2 SVGAGI. CDR3 region: CASRLGITDTQYF. In nucleotides, the CDR3 is TGTGCCAGCAGGCTCGGTATCACAGATACGCAGTATTTT.

This chain links TRBV2 with TRBJ2-7, with 11 nucleotides matching TRBD2. The CDR3 runs 13 residues. V lost 6 bases to trimming and J lost 3 bases; unmatched junction nucleotides: 1. Germline-derived CDR1 and CDR2 are SNHLY and FYNNEI. CDR3 protein: CASRLAGDYEQYF. The DNA of the CDR3 is TGTGCCAGCAGACTAGCGGGAGACTACGAGCAGTACTTC. The whole variable domain, filled in from reference TRBV2 and TRBJ2-7, reads EPEVTQTPSHQVTQMGQEVILRCVPISNHLYFYWYRQILGQKVEFLVSFYNNEISEKSEIFDDQFSVERPDGSNFTLKIRSTKLEDSAMYFCASRLAGDYEQYFGPGTRLTVT.

The sample holds one count of this clone. The rearrangement uses TRBV6-2 or TRBV6-3 and TRBJ1-2; the D gene is possibly TRBD1 (6 bases). CDR1 is MNHEY and CDR2 is SVGEGT in the germline V gene. The V end lost 3 bases, the J end lost 4 bases, and 12 bases lay between the germline ends. This CDR3 has 14 amino acids. CDR3 nucleotide sequence: TGTGCCAGCAGTTATACAGGGTACGCCTATGGCTACACCTTC. This translates into CASSYTGYAYGYTF.

The rearrangement links TRBV2 to TRBJ2-6, with D possibly matching TRBD2 (6 bases). The CDR3 has 15 residues. V was pared by 9 bases and J by 2 bases, with 14 bases between. CDR1 and CDR2 from the germline V gene are SNHLY and FYNNEI. This chain's CDR3 is CASSLGGPGANVLTF. DNA of the CDR3: TGTGCCAGTTCCCTTGGAGGGCCTGGGGCCAACGTCCTGACTTTC.

This clone came up once. V is TRBV5-6 and J is TRBJ1-3; no reliable D call. Germline V lookup: CDR1 SGHDT, CDR2 YYEEEE. This CDR3 comprises 15 residues. Trimming pared 4 bases from V and 0 bases from J, leaving 11 bases between. The CDR3 bases are TGTGCCAGCAGCCTTAGACTCCTCTCTGGAAACACCATATATTTT. Protein product: CASSLRLLSGNTIYF.